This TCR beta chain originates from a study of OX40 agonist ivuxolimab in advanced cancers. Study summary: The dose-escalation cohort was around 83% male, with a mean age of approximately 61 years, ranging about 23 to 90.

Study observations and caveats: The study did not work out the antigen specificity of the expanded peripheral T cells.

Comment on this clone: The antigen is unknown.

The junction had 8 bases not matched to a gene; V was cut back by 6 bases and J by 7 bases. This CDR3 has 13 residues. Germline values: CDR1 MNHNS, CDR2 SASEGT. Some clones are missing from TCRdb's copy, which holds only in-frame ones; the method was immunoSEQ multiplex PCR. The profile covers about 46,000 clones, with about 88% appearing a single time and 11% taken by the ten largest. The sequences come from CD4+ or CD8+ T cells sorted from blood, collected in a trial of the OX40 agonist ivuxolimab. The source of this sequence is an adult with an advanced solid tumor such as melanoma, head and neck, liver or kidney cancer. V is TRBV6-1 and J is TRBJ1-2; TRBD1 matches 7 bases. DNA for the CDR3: TGTGCCAGCAGGGAACACAGGGGCGGTGGCTACACCTTC. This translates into CASREHRGGGYTF.